This TCR beta chain emerged from a study of T cell responses to AZD1222 COVID-19 vaccine. Whole-study findings and limits: Females outnumbered males among donors, who were mostly white British; clonal diversity was possibly underestimated. Spike-specific TCR depth and breadth grew after two AZD1222 doses. Vaccine-associated CD4 TCRs spanned spike, dominant at 160-218 and 743-854. Scientists sampled the repertoires only once the peak T cell response had passed.

The CDR3 contains 14 residues. V lost 0 bases and J lost 8, with 10 bases in between. CDR1 is MNHEY and CDR2 is SVGAGI in the germline V gene. With regard to this clone: The target antigen is unknown.

The table came from immunoSEQ multiplex PCR; TCRdb's copy has only in-frame clones and leaves some out. In the table there are about 220,000 clones, 90% to 95% of which are singletons. This rearrangement joins TRBV6-5 to TRBJ1-4; unclear D gene. This sequence originates from an adult in good health. Material: peripheral blood, obtained on day 0 of MenACWY control vaccination. CDR3 protein: CASSYSGSREKLFF. CDR3 in DNA: TGTGCCAGCAGTTACTCGGGGTCTCGGGAAAAACTGTTTTTT.